One sample yielded the 28 T cell receptor beta chains listed below, sequenced in a study of T cells after yellow fever vaccination. TCRdb reprocessed the 5' RACE reads with MiXCR, giving one entry per CDR3 protein. Among under 350,000 distinct CDR3 sequences, 4.1% were seen once, and the ten largest hold approximately 23%. This sample comprised PBMCs, obtained 5 days after the yellow fever booster vaccination. Receptors were obtained from a man aged 18 to 30 who received the YFV17D yellow fever vaccine.

This chain links TRBV5-1 with TRBJ1-3; possibly TRBD1 for D (6 bases). Germline V gives CDR1 SGHRS, CDR2 YFSETQ. The CDR3 covers 14 residues. Trimming shortened V by 9 bases and J by 4 bases, and 17 bases separated the two germline ends. CDR3 sequence reads: CAIRRGPAGNTIYF. Here the CDR3 DNA reads TGCGCCATCAGACGGGGGCCAGCAGGAAACACCATATATTTT.

J is TRBJ2-3 and V is TRBV7-2, with 15 bases aligning to TRBD2. The J segment lost 4 bases and the V segment lost 2 bases, leaving 7 bases of the junction unmatched. The CDR3 sequence is 18 residues long. Germline loops: CDR1 SGHTA, CDR2 FQGNSA. CDR3 sequence reads: CASSLRGLAGGSPDTQYF. The CDR3, as DNA: TGTGCCAGCAGCTTAAGGGGACTAGCGGGGGGTAGTCCAGATACGCAGTATTTT.

This clonotype was seen more than once but under ten times. This chain connects TRBV27 to TRBJ2-7, with D uncertain. Trimming removed 6 bases from V and 4 bases from J, with 4 bases in between. In germline, CDR1 is MNHEY, CDR2 SMNVEV (reference sequence). This CDR3 region has 10 residues. The CDR3 sequence is CASRVYEQYV. The CDR3 nucleotides are TGTGCCAGCAGGGTTTACGAGCAGTACGTC.

In this sample, this clonotype turned up many times. The chain carries TRBV12-3 or TRBV12-4 and TRBJ1-1; D not certain. The CDR3 consists of 13 residues. Deletions cut 5 bases from V and 0 bases from J, with 7 bases between. CDR3 sequence (DNA): TGTGCCAGCAGTAACCCAGTGAACACTGAAGCTTTCTTT. Translation gives CASSNPVNTEAFF.

In its sample, this clonotype was seen a few times. The rearrangement links TRBV18 to TRBJ2-7; 10 bases line up with TRBD1. V dropped 3 bases and J dropped 5; count of bases not matched to a gene: 4. The CDR3 is 14 amino acids. CDR1 and CDR2 from the germline V gene are KGHSH and LQKENI. For the CDR3, the DNA is TGTGCCAGCTCACCCTCGGGACAGGGGAACGAGCAGTACGTC. It encodes CASSPSGQGNEQYV.

This clonotype was seen ten or more times. The V call is TRBV12-3 or TRBV12-4, the J call TRBJ2-2, with D tentatively TRBD1 or TRBD2 (5 bases each). V lost 8 bases to trimming and J lost 5 bases, with 12 bases between them. The CDR3 consists of 13 residues. Here the CDR3 reads CASLAWGTGELFF. Here the CDR3 DNA reads TGTGCCAGCTTAGCCTGGGGGACCGGGGAGCTGTTTTTT.

For this clonotype: A junction end diverges from the germline sequence, so it may reflect a read error. The genes are TRBV7-2 and TRBJ1-1, with D tentatively TRBD1 (6 bases). The CDR3 sequence is 14 residues long. Per the germline V gene, CDR1 is SGHTA and CDR2 is FQGNSA. The CDR3 loop reads CASSPRDRNTEAYF. Written as DNA, the CDR3 is TGTGCCAGCAGCCCCCGCGACAGGAACACTGAAGCTTACTTT.

This clonotype has a handful of counts. The genes are TRBV12-3 or TRBV12-4 and TRBJ1-6; no firm D call. This CDR3 spans 12 amino acids. The V end was cut by 5 bases, the J end by 8 bases, with 7 bases between. The CDR3 is CASSNSYSPLHF. DNA for the CDR3: TGTGCCAGCAGTAACAGTTATTCACCCCTCCACTTT.

Ten or more counts support this clonotype. The chain employs TRBV5-1 and TRBJ2-3; D is undetermined. The length of the CDR3 is 13 residues. In germline, CDR1 is SGHRS, CDR2 YFSETQ. Trimming took 0 bases from V and 11 from J, leaving 13 bases between them. CDR3 nucleotide sequence: TGCGCCAGCAGCTTGGACTACGGTAATAGGCAGTATTTT. It yields the protein CASSLDYGNRQYF.

The V call is TRBV6-5, the J call TRBJ1-2; 9 nucleotides line up with TRBD1. This CDR3 has 15 amino acids. Germline V gives CDR1 MNHEY, CDR2 SVGAGI. V shed 5 bases, J shed 4 bases, and the junction held 8 bases outside the gene matches. Here the CDR3 DNA reads TGTGCCAGCAGTATACAGGGGGCAGGGGCCTATGGCTACACCTTC. As protein: CASSIQGAGAYGYTF.

At least ten counts were recorded for this clonotype. The CDR3: CASSRGAATDTQYF. CDR3 DNA: TGCGCCAGCAGCCGCGGGGCGGCCACAGATACGCAGTATTTT. V gene TRBV5-1 combines with J gene TRBJ2-3; D perhaps matches TRBD2 (6 bases). Trimming pared 4 bases from V and 2 bases from J, leaving 11 bases between. Germline V gene lookup returns CDR1 SGHRS and CDR2 YFSETQ. The CDR3 length is 14 residues.

This clonotype was seen a few times. The chain has TRBV25-1 and TRBJ1-1; possibly TRBD1 for D (6 bases). The CDR3 loop spans 17 amino acids. Deletions cut 4 bases from V and 1 base from J, with 19 bases between. Germline CDR1 is MGHDK and CDR2 is SYGVNS. The CDR3: CASSVWTEWGANTEAFF. The CDR3 DNA reads as TGTGCCAGCAGTGTCTGGACAGAGTGGGGAGCGAACACTGAAGCTTTCTTT.

This clonotype was seen repeatedly, ten times or more. The chain carries TRBV5-5 and TRBJ1-5; TRBD1 matches 7 bases. J was trimmed by 0 bases and V by 4 bases; bases with no gene match: 4. Germline CDR1 SGHKS, CDR2 YYEKEE (reference sequence). The CDR3 has 15 residues. The CDR3 region is CASSPTGYSNQPQHF. The CDR3 nucleotides are TGTGCCAGCAGCCCGACAGGGTATAGCAATCAGCCCCAGCATTTT.

This clonotype was counted only a few times. This chain links TRBV20-1 with TRBJ2-1; D not resolved. The CDR3 contains 11 residues. Germline V lookup: CDR1 DFQATT, CDR2 SNEGSKA (reference sequence). The V end was cut by 1 base, the J end by 8 bases, with 6 bases between. CDR3 sequence: CSARAPHEQFF. The CDR3 DNA reads as TGCAGTGCTAGAGCCCCCCATGAGCAGTTCTTC.

The CDR3 protein is CASSLGTVSSGNTIYF. In DNA form, the CDR3 reads TGCGCCAGCAGCTTGGGGACGGTGAGCTCTGGAAACACCATATATTTT. The V call is TRBV5-1, the J call TRBJ1-3; unclear D gene. This CDR3 is built from 16 residues. Trimming took 0 bases from V and 0 from J, leaving 10 bases between them. Germline V gives CDR1 SGHRS, CDR2 YFSETQ.

This clonotype came up a few times. This chain links TRBV12-3 or TRBV12-4 with TRBJ1-1, with D possibly TRBD1 on 5 matching bases. Trimming took off 0 bases at V and 6 bases at J, with 8 bases between the two ends. The CDR3 runs 13 residues. The CDR3 DNA sequence: TGTGCCAGCAGTTTAGCCAGGGCAGCTGAAGCTTTCTTT. Its translation is CASSLARAAEAFF.

This clonotype was detected many times. CDR3 residues: CASSVDTGELFF. CDR3 bases: TGTGCCAGCAGCGTCGACACCGGGGAGCTGTTTTTT. The chain is built from TRBV12-3 or TRBV12-4 and TRBJ2-2; D is ambiguous. The CDR3 runs to 12 residues. Deletions cut 6 bases from V and 3 bases from J, with 5 bases between.

This clonotype was counted many times. This chain links TRBV27 with TRBJ2-1, with 8 bases aligning to TRBD2. Germline V gene sequence: CDR1 MNHEY, CDR2 SMNVEV (reference sequence). V lost 5 bases to trimming and J lost 0 bases; unmatched junction nucleotides: 6. The CDR3 is made up of 16 amino acids. For the CDR3, the DNA is TGTGCCAGCAGTCCCCTTACTAGCGGCTCCTACAATGAGCAGTTCTTC. Amino acid sequence: CASSPLTSGSYNEQFF.

This clonotype has at least ten counts. The chain uses TRBV11-2 and TRBJ1-1, with 9 bases identical to TRBD1. CDR1 and CDR2 from the germline V gene are SGHAT and FQNNGV. The V segment lost 6 bases and the J segment 3 bases; nucleotides outside the gene matches: 14. The CDR3 has 17 residues. CDR3 protein: CASSSTGTGSVYTEAFF. DNA for the CDR3: TGTGCCAGCAGTTCGACCGGGACAGGGAGCGTGTACACTGAAGCTTTCTTT.

This sequence joins TRBV20-1 and TRBJ1-4, with D possibly being TRBD1 (5 bases). Germline lookup yields CDR1 DFQATT and CDR2 SNEGSKA (reference sequence). V gave up 0 bases and J gave up 8 bases, with 13 bases separating them. The CDR3 runs 14 residues. CDR3 bases: TGCAGTGCTAGAGATCCGGGGGTGGGAGAAAAACTGTTTTTT. Its translation is CSARDPGVGEKLFF.

This clonotype came up many times. The chain has TRBV5-6 and TRBJ2-7; D is unresolved. V was trimmed by 0 bases and J by 5 bases, leaving 3 bases between them. This CDR3 is 11 amino acids long. The germline CDR1 and CDR2 sequences are SGHDT and YYEEEE. The CDR3 DNA is TGTGCCAGCAGCTTGGTCGACGAGCAGTACGTC. This encodes CASSLVDEQYV.

The V and J genes are TRBV5-1 and TRBJ1-6; the D gene is possibly TRBD1 (5 bases). This CDR3 region has 16 residues. Germline V gene data show CDR1 as SGHRS and CDR2 as YFSETQ. With 5 bases removed from V and 9 bases from J, the gap between germline ends came to 21 bases. The CDR3 region has the DNA TGCGCCAGCAGAGAGGACACCGGGACCGCGGGTTCACCCCTCCACTTT. Encoded protein: CASREDTGTAGSPLHF.

This clonotype was counted ten times or more. The rearrangement uses TRBV20-1 and TRBJ1-1, with TRBD1 matching 7 bases. V gave up 3 bases and J gave up 2 bases; unmatched junction bases: 6. This CDR3 spans 14 amino acids. Germline lookup yields CDR1 DFQATT and CDR2 SNEGSKA (reference sequence). The chain's CDR3 is CSARPGGINTEAFF. DNA for the CDR3: TGCAGTGCTAGGCCAGGGGGGATCAACACTGAAGCTTTCTTT.

Many counts were recorded for this clonotype. J is TRBJ2-7 and V is TRBV20-1; 9 bases are a match to TRBD2. Trimming took 6 bases from V and 2 from J; bases not matched to a gene: 14. Germline CDR1 reads DFQATT; CDR2 reads SNEGSKA (reference sequence). CDR3 length: 16 residues. In DNA form, the CDR3 reads TGCAGTGCAGGGGCCCTCAGGCGGGGGGGCCCCTACGAGCAGTACGTC. Its protein is CSAGALRRGGPYEQYV.

This clonotype was recorded at least ten times. V usage is TRBV7-2 and J usage is TRBJ2-1; D ambiguous. The V end lost 5 bases, the J end lost 0 bases, and 8 bases lay between the germline ends. CDR1 SGHTA and CDR2 FQGNSA come from the germline V gene. CDR3 length equals 14 residues. CDR3 in amino acids: CASSRFGSYNEQFF. For the CDR3, the DNA is TGTGCCAGCAGCCGCTTCGGCTCCTACAATGAGCAGTTCTTC. Looking up the rest from reference TRBV7-2 and TRBJ2-1 gives the full variable domain: GAGVSQSPSNKVTEKGKDVELRCDPISGHTALYWYRQSLGQGLEFLIYFQGNSAPDKSGLPSDRFSAERTGGSVSTLTIQRTQQEDSAVYLCASSRFGSYNEQFFGPGTRLTVL.

This clonotype was counted between two and nine times. CDR3 in DNA: TGCAGCGTTGAGGACAGTCCCTACAATGAGCAGTTCTTC. Translating it yields CSVEDSPYNEQFF. This rearrangement joins TRBV29-1 to TRBJ2-1; D might be TRBD1 (6 bases). This CDR3 contains 13 residues. The ends were cut back, 3 bases at V and 2 bases at J, with 8 bases in the middle. Germline lookup yields CDR1 SQVTM and CDR2 ANQGSEA.

This chain links TRBV20-1 with TRBJ1-1; D unresolved. CDR3 length: 12 amino acids. Germline CDR1 reads DFQATT; CDR2 reads SNEGSKA (reference sequence). V was shortened by 3 bases and J by 4 bases, with 9 bases between the two germline ends. CDR3 DNA: TGCAGTGCTAGGATCGGTGGCACTGAAGCTTTCTTT. It yields the protein CSARIGGTEAFF.

This clonotype has just a few counts. V gene TRBV27 combines with J gene TRBJ1-5, with unresolved D. The germline V and J ends were trimmed by 0 bases and 7 bases, with 10 bases remaining between them. CDR1 and CDR2 (germline): MNHEY, SMNVEV (reference sequence). The CDR3 length is 14 residues. The CDR3 sequence is CASSLSGYGQPQHF. The DNA of the CDR3 is TGTGCCAGCAGTTTATCAGGGTATGGACAGCCCCAGCATTTT.